This T cell receptor beta chain emerged from a study of T cell responses to AZD1222 COVID-19 vaccine. Whole-study context: The analysis combined second doses at about 4 or about 12 weeks. Study outcomes and limitations: Spike was spanned by vaccine-associated CD4 TCRs, which were dominant at 160-218 and 743-854. Spike-specific TCR breadth and depth rose after two AZD1222 doses.

As concerns this clone: Its antigen is unknown.

Germline V gene sequence: CDR1 MRHNA, CDR2 SNTAGT. V lost 4 bases, J lost 9 bases, and 9 bases stayed unmatched. The CDR3 covers 15 residues. The repertoire was sequenced with immunoSEQ multiplex PCR; TCRdb's copy has only in-frame clones and lacks some. This table has approximately 90,000 clones, over 80% appearing once. Sample: peripheral blood, taken on day 0 of AZD1222 vaccination. This sequence was found in an adult in good health. V and J are TRBV6-4 and TRBJ2-1; TRBD1 matches at 10 bases. CDR3 coding DNA: TGTGCCAGCAGTGCCGAGGGACAGGGGTTTGGTGAGCAGTTCTTC. Amino acid sequence: CASSAEGQGFGEQFF.